Below are 10 T cell receptor beta chains sequenced from a single sample in a study of identical twins (TCRdb year 2016). The receptor library was made with 5' RACE. The reads were generated on an Illumina HiSeq 2000. The public reads were reanalyzed by TCRdb: fastp trimming at Q25, MiXCR alignment, in-frame beta chains only. Each entry is one CDR3 protein sequence, shown with its most common DNA and genes. Here the sample has 700,000 or so distinct CDR3 sequences; 8.6% occur a single time. Jointly, the top ten make up around 0.95% of the sample. The same data also contributed to another study, on yellow fever vaccine responses in identical twins.

The sample was PBMCs. Every receptor here comes from a woman aged 18-29 years in good health.

This chain uses TRBV30 with TRBJ2-1, with D possibly matching TRBD1 (5 bases). The CDR3 is made up of 14 amino acids. The germline CDR1 and CDR2 sequences are GTSNPN and SVGIG (reference sequence). Deletions cut 3 bases from V and 5 bases from J, with 14 bases between. The chain's CDR3 is CAWSLREGNNEQFF. The CDR3 coding sequence is TGTGCCTGGAGCCTCAGGGAAGGGAACAATGAGCAGTTCTTC.

This clonotype has only a few counts. The rearrangement uses TRBV12-3 or TRBV12-4 and TRBJ2-7, with 8 bases lining up with TRBD2. The CDR3 runs to 14 residues. V lost 6 bases and J lost 6; bases outside the gene matches: 10. The CDR3 is CASSRRAGVGEQYF. CDR3 nucleotides: TGTGCCAGCAGCCGTAGAGCGGGAGTGGGCGAGCAGTACTTC.

This clonotype has only a few counts. The chain uses TRBV20-1 and TRBJ2-3, with 10 bases that match TRBD2. Trimming removed 1 base from V and 2 bases from J; junction bases left unmatched: 3. In germline, CDR1 is DFQATT, CDR2 SNEGSKA (reference sequence). The CDR3 totals 15 residues. The CDR3: CSARATSGLTDTQYF. The CDR3 bases are TGCAGTGCTAGAGCGACTAGCGGGCTCACAGATACGCAGTATTTT.

The rearrangement links TRBV13 to TRBJ2-5, with D perhaps being TRBD1 or TRBD2 (5 bases each). The CDR3 is made up of 16 amino acids. Trimming left V 5 bases short and J 2 bases short, with 18 bases between. Germline values: CDR1 PRHDT, CDR2 FYEKMQ (reference sequence). DNA for the CDR3: TGTGCCAGCAGCCTCCGACGGGACCCCAGACAAGAGACCCAGTACTTC. Translated, it gives CASSLRRDPRQETQYF. The complete variable domain, with remaining parts taken from reference TRBV13 and TRBJ2-5, reads AAGVIQSPRHLIKEKRETATLKCYPIPRHDTVYWYQQGPGQDPQFLISFYEKMQSDKGSIPDRFSAQQFSDYHSELNMSSLELGDSALYFCASSLRRDPRQETQYFGPGTRLLVL.

This clonotype has a count of ten or more. One end of the junction is discordant with germline, which a read error may explain. V and J are TRBV5-1 and TRBJ2-7; D remains ambiguous. The CDR3 extends over 12 amino acids. Germline V CDR1 and CDR2: SGHRS, YFSETQ. CDR3 in amino acids: CASSPPSYEQYF. As DNA, the CDR3 is TGTGCCAGCAGTCCGCCGTCCTACGAGCAGTACTTC.

V and J are TRBV10-3 and TRBJ2-5, with 9 bases lining up with TRBD2. V gave up 4 bases and J gave up 0 bases; unmatched junction bases: 6. Germline lookup yields CDR1 ENHRY and CDR2 SYGVKD. The CDR3 loop spans 16 amino acids. The CDR3 DNA reads TGTGCCATCAGTGGTGGGCTAGCGGGGAACCAAGAGACCCAGTACTTC. Translating it yields CAISGGLAGNQETQYF.

This clonotype was counted between two and nine times. This chain connects TRBV12-3 or TRBV12-4 to TRBJ2-7; 7 bases line up with TRBD1. The CDR3 length is 15 residues. V shed 3 bases, J shed 3 bases, and the junction held 8 bases outside the gene matches. CDR3 amino acids: CASSLVQGISYEQYF. For the CDR3, the DNA is TGTGCCAGCAGTTTGGTACAGGGGATTAGCTACGAGCAGTACTTC.

V usage is TRBV5-8 and J usage is TRBJ2-3; the D gene could be TRBD1 or TRBD2 (5 bases each). Per the germline V gene, CDR1 is SGHTS and CDR2 is YDEGEE. This CDR3 is built from 16 residues. V was pared by 0 bases and J by 1 base, with 12 bases between. CDR3 nucleotide sequence: TGTGCCAGCAGCTTGGTTCAGGGAGCCGGCACAGATACGCAGTATTTT. It specifies CASSLVQGAGTDTQYF.

This clonotype was counted many times. The CDR3 DNA is TGCAGTGCTAGAGATCTGTATGGTGGGGGCTACACCTTC. It encodes CSARDLYGGGYTF. This chain connects TRBV20-1 to TRBJ1-2, with D unresolved. Per the germline V gene, CDR1 is DFQATT and CDR2 is SNEGSKA (reference sequence). This CDR3 contains 13 residues. V lost 0 bases, J lost 8 bases, and 13 bases lay in between.

The chain has TRBV5-5 and TRBJ2-7, with D perhaps TRBD2 (6 bases). V lost 4 bases and J lost 6, with 11 bases in between. Germline lookup yields CDR1 SGHKS and CDR2 YYEKEE (reference sequence). The length of the CDR3 is 12 residues. The CDR3 spells CASSRQEGEQYF. The CDR3 coding sequence is TGTGCCAGCAGCAGGCAGGAGGGCGAGCAGTACTTC.